These T cell receptor beta chains were read from a single sample in a study of a mutant IDH1 vaccine in newly diagnosed glioma. Measured with immunoSEQ multiplex PCR; TCRdb has only the in-frame clones, and not every one. This sample yields about 38,000 clones, of which 81% are seen a single time; about 5.2% belongs to the top ten. These receptors' antigens are unknown. The sample in question was PBMCs, obtained from a glioma patient whose treatment included an IDH1 peptide vaccine. These receptors originate from a man aged 35 to 55 with glioma. Both conserved end residues are part of each CDR3. A D gene is named only where the DNA matches it firmly. Size is omitted from some rows. Given values are once, few, many or a class for expanded clones.

j_call clone_size d_call v_call cdr3_nt cdr3_aa
TRBJ2-3 . TRBD2 TRBV5-1 TGCGCCAGCAGCTTACGGACTAGCGGGAGTAACGCAGATACGCAGTATTTT CASSLRTSGSNADTQYF
TRBJ2-1 . TRBD2 TRBV10-2 TGCGCCAGCCTTGCTAGAACTAGCGGGGGTAATGAGCAGTTCTTC CASLARTSGGNEQFF
TRBJ2-1 . . TRBV10-3 TGTGCCATCAGTGAGTGGCCCGCTGGTGAGCAGTTCTTC CAISEWPAGEQFF
TRBJ2-5 . TRBD2 TRBV5-5 TGTGCCAGCAGTCGTCTAGCGGGGGAAGAGACCCAGTACTTC CASSRLAGEETQYF
TRBJ2-5 . . TRBV5-1 TGCGCCAGCAGCGGATTAACAGAGGCCGAGACCCAGTACTTC CASSGLTEAETQYF
TRBJ2-5 . . TRBV11-3 TGTGCCAGCAGCTCCGGGGGCCAAGAGACCCAGTACTTC CASSSGGQETQYF
TRBJ2-7 once TRBD1 TRBV11-1 TGTGCCAGCAGCCTGACAGGGGGGGCCTACGAGCAGTACTTC CASSLTGGAYEQYF
TRBJ1-3 once . TRBV28 TGTGCCAGTGAAACCGGACTCTCTGGAAACACCATATATTTT CASETGLSGNTIYF
TRBJ2-3 once . TRBV27 TGTGCCAGCAGTTTATCGAGCGCAGATACGCAGTATTTT CASSLSSADTQYF
TRBJ1-5 once . TRBV7-8 TGTGCCAGCAGCCAGAGGTTAGGATATAGCAATCAGCCCCAGCATTTT CASSQRLGYSNQPQHF
TRBJ2-7 . . TRBV29-1 TGCAGCGTTGAATTGGGCTCCTACGAGCAGTACTTC CSVELGSYEQYF
TRBJ2-7 once TRBD1 TRBV6-1 TGTGCCAGCAGTCGGAGGGGACAGGGGGCCTACGAGCAGTACTTC CASSRRGQGAYEQYF
TRBJ1-2 . TRBD1 TRBV27 TGTGCCAGCAGTCCTATGGGACAGGGGAATGGCTACACCTTC CASSPMGQGNGYTF
TRBJ2-7 . TRBD1 TRBV19 TGTGCCAGCAGTCGACAGGGACGGGACTACGAGCAGTACTTC CASSRQGRDYEQYF
TRBJ1-6 . . TRBV23-1 TGCGCCACCCAAAACTCCTATAATTCACCCCTCCACTTT CATQNSYNSPLHF
TRBJ2-7 . . TRBV18 TGTGCCAGCTCACCACTCGACGAGCAGTACTTC CASSPLDEQYF
TRBJ1-3 few . TRBV19 TGTGCCAGTAGTAATGGGCCCGGAAACACCATATATTTT CASSNGPGNTIYF
TRBJ1-1 . . TRBV10-1 TGCGCCAGCAGTCCCCCGGGCAGGGACACTGAAGCTTTCTTT CASSPPGRDTEAFF
TRBJ1-3 . . TRBV23-1 TGCGCCAGCAGTCACCCGGGGGCGGGAACAAACACCATATATTTT CASSHPGAGTNTIYF
TRBJ2-7 . TRBD2 TRBV4-3 TGCGCCAGCAGCCAAGGACTAGCGGGAGGCACCTACGAGCAGTACTTC CASSQGLAGGTYEQYF
TRBJ2-7 . . TRBV19 TGTGCCAGTAGTCTTTCCGACAGCCACCTTCTCTACGAGCAGTACTTC CASSLSDSHLLYEQYF
TRBJ2-7 . TRBD1 TRBV6-1 TGTGCCAGCAACCCAGACAGGGGGCGCGGGTACGAGCAGTACTTC CASNPDRGRGYEQYF
TRBJ1-1 . . TRBV15 TGTGCCACCAGCAGAGATGGGGGGTTCACTGAAGCTTTCTTT CATSRDGGFTEAFF
TRBJ1-4 once . TRBV7-2 TGTGCCAGCAGCTCCTCGGGACGGGTAATTGCAACTAATGAAAAACTGTTTTTT CASSSSGRVIATNEKLFF
TRBJ1-2 . . TRBV2 TGTGCCAGCATCAAAGGGGGAGAGGGCTATGGCTACACCTTC CASIKGGEGYGYTF
TRBJ1-2 . . TRBV4-3 TGCGCCAGCAGCCAAGAGGGACGGGGGGATTATGGCTACACCTTC CASSQEGRGDYGYTF
TRBJ2-7 . TRBD1 TRBV7-3 TGTGCCAGCAGCTTAACTGGGACAGGGGAGTTGTACTTC CASSLTGTGELYF
TRBJ1-4 . . TRBV28 TGTGCCAGCAGCTCGGGGCCGCTGAATGAAAAACTGTTTTTT CASSSGPLNEKLFF
TRBJ2-5 . TRBD2 TRBV28 TGTGCCAGCAGTTTAGTAGCAATAGCGGGAGATAGACCCCAAGAGACCCAGTACTTC CASSLVAIAGDRPQETQYF
TRBJ2-5 few TRBD1 TRBV18 TGTGCCAGCTCACCCTCGGGACAGCAAGAGACCCAGTACTTC CASSPSGQQETQYF
TRBJ1-5 . . TRBV6-1 TGTGCCAGCAGTCCACAGGGTAACAATCAGCCCCAGCATTTT CASSPQGNNQPQHF
TRBJ2-7 . TRBD1 TRBV5-5 TGTGCCAGCAGATTGACAGGGATGTCCTACGAGCAGTACTTC CASRLTGMSYEQYF
TRBJ2-2 . . TRBV4-3 TGCGCCAGCAGCCCAGCCGACAGAATTTCCGGGGAGCTGTTTTTT CASSPADRISGELFF
TRBJ1-4 few . TRBV21-1 TGTGCCAGCAGCAAAGAGGGGCCAGGGGGCGATGAAAAACTGTTTTTT CASSKEGPGGDEKLFF
TRBJ1-1 . . TRBV7-2 TGTGCCAGCAGCTTAGCCCGGGACCGATATTGGACTGAAGCTTTCTTT CASSLARDRYWTEAFF
TRBJ2-2 . . TRBV2 TGTGCCAGCAGTGAAGCGCTAGGAGTGATCGGGGAGCTGTTTTTT CASSEALGVIGELFF
TRBJ2-2 . . TRBV4-1 TGCGCCAGCAGCCAAGAGGGGCAGCGCGGGGAGCTGTTTTTT CASSQEGQRGELFF
TRBJ2-5 . . TRBV9 TGTGCCAGCAGCGTAGATTACTACCTCCAAGAGACCCAGTACTTC CASSVDYYLQETQYF
TRBJ2-3 . TRBD1 TRBV7-9 TGTGCCAGCAGCTTTAGGGACAGAGATACGCAGTATTTT CASSFRDRDTQYF
TRBJ2-3 . TRBD2 TRBV10-2 TGCGCCAGCAGTGTACTAGCGGGGGCCACAGATACGCAGTATTTT CASSVLAGATDTQYF
TRBJ1-1 . . TRBV2 TGTGCCAGCAGTCGAGAGAAGGGGAGTCCCACTGAAGCTTTCTTT CASSREKGSPTEAFF
TRBJ1-5 . . TRBV19 TGTGCCAGTAGTACGGAGTACAGAGTGAATCAGCCCCAGCATTTT CASSTEYRVNQPQHF
TRBJ2-5 . . TRBV5-4 TGTGCCAGCAGCCCCCAGGACTCGGGGACAACATACTTC CASSPQDSGTTYF
TRBJ1-1 . . TRBV18 TGTGCCAGCTCAGGCAGGGAGGGAGGTGAAGCTTTCTTT CASSGREGGEAFF
TRBJ2-3 . . TRBV19 TGTGCCAGTAGTATTAGCAAAGTACACACAGATACGCAGTATTTT CASSISKVHTDTQYF
TRBJ1-2 . TRBD1 TRBV11-1 TGTGCCAGCAGCTTAGGAGGACAGGGGCACTATGGCTACACCTTC CASSLGGQGHYGYTF
TRBJ1-3 . . TRBV14 TGTGCCAGCAGCCCGCGGCCAGGGCTGGACACCATATATTTT CASSPRPGLDTIYF
TRBJ2-7 . TRBD2 TRBV7-3 TGTGCCAGCAGCTTAACCGGGACTAGCGGCGAGCAGTACTTC CASSLTGTSGEQYF